This TCR beta chain was found in a study of T cell repertoires in cytomegalovirus infection. TCRdb recomputed calls from the reads with MiXCR, one row per CDR3 protein. The sample contains around 320,000 distinct CDR3 sequences, around a tenth of which appear only once. The V and J ends lost 4 bases and 1 base respectively, with 14 bases between them. Germline lookup yields CDR1 SGHDT and CDR2 YYEEEE. This CDR3 spans 15 amino acids. Source material: PBMCs. The receptor's source is a human donor in good health (CMV status not recorded). Some clones in this sample may be carry-over from other donors' samples. V is TRBV5-6 and J is TRBJ1-1; D perhaps matches TRBD1 (5 bases). The CDR3 bases are TGTGCCAGCAGCCGGCCGGGACGGGCGAACACTGAAGCTTTCTTT. This translates into CASSRPGRANTEAFF.